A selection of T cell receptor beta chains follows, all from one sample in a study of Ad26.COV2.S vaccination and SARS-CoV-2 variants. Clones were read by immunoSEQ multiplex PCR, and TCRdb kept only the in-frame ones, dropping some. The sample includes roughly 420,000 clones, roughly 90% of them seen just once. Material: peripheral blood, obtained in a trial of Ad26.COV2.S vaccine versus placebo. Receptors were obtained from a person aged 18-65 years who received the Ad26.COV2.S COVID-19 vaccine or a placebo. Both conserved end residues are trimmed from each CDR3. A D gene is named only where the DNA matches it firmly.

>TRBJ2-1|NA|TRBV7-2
ASSLGAYNEQF
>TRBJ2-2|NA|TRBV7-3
ASSYRPTGELF
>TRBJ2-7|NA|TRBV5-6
ASIGTGHYEQY
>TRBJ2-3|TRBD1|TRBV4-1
ASSLGQGVDTQY
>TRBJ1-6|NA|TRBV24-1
ATSPSYDNSPLH
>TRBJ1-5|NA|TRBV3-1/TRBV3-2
ASSPRRNQPQH
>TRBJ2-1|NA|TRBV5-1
ASSLIPGEANEQF
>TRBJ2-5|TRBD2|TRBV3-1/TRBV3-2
ASSPGTSGTQY
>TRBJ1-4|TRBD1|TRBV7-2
ASSLAPPRGLEKLF
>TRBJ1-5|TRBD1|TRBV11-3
ARNPGTGAYSNQPQH
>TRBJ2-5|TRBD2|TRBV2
ASILGGWEQTQY
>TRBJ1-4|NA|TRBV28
ASTRTGSWDNEKLF
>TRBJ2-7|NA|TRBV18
ASSPTAGAEEQY
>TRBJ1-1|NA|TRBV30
AWSVKTEAF
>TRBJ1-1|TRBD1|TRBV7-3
ASSLSGTGNTEAF
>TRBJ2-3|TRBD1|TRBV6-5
ASIGTGNTQY
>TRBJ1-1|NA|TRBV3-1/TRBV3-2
ASSQDGVSSEAF
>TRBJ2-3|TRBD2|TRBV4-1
ASRRLAEGTDTQY
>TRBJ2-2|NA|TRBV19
ASNRKSTGELF
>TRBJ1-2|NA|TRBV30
AWNLGTYSAYGYT
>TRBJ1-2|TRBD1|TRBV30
AWSSGGWQGGYGYT
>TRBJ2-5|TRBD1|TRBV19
ASSGDREYQETQY
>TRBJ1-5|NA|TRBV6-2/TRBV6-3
ASSWSEESQPQH
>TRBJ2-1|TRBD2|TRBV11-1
ASSRLAGGRNEQF
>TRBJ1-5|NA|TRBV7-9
ASSPNPRTHRTVPQH
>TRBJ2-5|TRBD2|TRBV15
ATSRDPWLGTTGTQY
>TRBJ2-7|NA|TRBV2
ASAGTLYEQY
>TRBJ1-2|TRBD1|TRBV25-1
ASRPTGAIYGYT
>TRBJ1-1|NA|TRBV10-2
ASFDTEAF
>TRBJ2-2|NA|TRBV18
ASSPPFITGLFPNTGELF